The rows below give T cell receptor beta chains drawn from one sample of a study of shared clonotypes between healthy human individuals. Profiling relied on immunoSEQ multiplex PCR, and the TCRdb table lists in-frame clones only, not all of them. The top ten clones hold approximately 10% of a sample with a few hundred thousand clones, about 65% of them seen once. Sequencing was done on a sample of memory CD4+ T cells sorted from blood. These receptors all stem from a man younger than 40 in good health. The CDR3 runs from the conserved cysteine through the conserved F or W. D genes are given only for firm matches. The size field is filled for only some rows; it gives once, few, many or a size class.

>TRBV7-2|TRBJ2-5|-|-
CASSLNEETQYF
>TRBV11-3|TRBJ2-5|-|TRBD2
CASSPRTSGVQETQYF
>TRBV6-5|TRBJ2-1|few|-
CASRGGTAYYNEQFF
>TRBV2|TRBJ2-2|few|TRBD2
CASSLAGGTGELFF
>TRBV5-1|TRBJ2-1|-|TRBD2
CASSRRTSGTYNEQFF
>TRBV5-6|TRBJ2-3|-|TRBD2
CASSLAWGSGTSDTQYF
>TRBV7-2|TRBJ2-1|-|TRBD2
CASSRTSGTFYNEQFF
>TRBV6-1|TRBJ1-5|many|TRBD1
CASSETGGVQPQHF
>TRBV5-1|TRBJ2-1|-|TRBD2
CASSLDGGISYNEQFF
>TRBV29-1|TRBJ2-1|few|TRBD2
CSVGTSGRAREQFF
>TRBV5-1|TRBJ2-5|-|-
CASSQTSLETQYF
>TRBV7-2|TRBJ2-5|-|TRBD2
CASSPRGLVAGELYF
>TRBV5-1|TRBJ2-2|-|-
CASDKTGNTGELFF
>TRBV9|TRBJ1-3|few|-
CASSGWDTGNTIYF
>TRBV18|TRBJ1-2|-|TRBD1
CASSPDRGITSNYGYTF
>TRBV27|TRBJ2-2|-|TRBD1
CASSRDRGPMGLFF
>TRBV7-9|TRBJ1-1|many|TRBD1
CASSLPTGVRTEAFF
>TRBV9|TRBJ2-3|-|TRBD2
CASSGQSGRVLSTDTQYF
>TRBV5-1|TRBJ2-5|-|TRBD1
CASSQGDRGLETQYF
>TRBV30|TRBJ1-4|-|-
CAWSAGISNEKLFF
>TRBV27|TRBJ1-5|once|-
CASSPSLQFSSNQPQHF
>TRBV7-2|TRBJ2-2|many|-
CASRKSLTASFTGELFF
>TRBV9|TRBJ1-2|-|-
CASSVGQALGYTF
>TRBV7-2|TRBJ2-3|-|-
CASSLGGWGARGTDTQYF